This T cell receptor beta chain was captured in a study of cytomegalovirus exposure and HLA in healthy donors. Study-level points and caveats: In a later analysis, HLA-associated TCR beta chains were more clonally expanded than equally common others. Several V segments, TRBV6-2 and TRBV6-3 among them, could not be told apart and were dropped. Segments of the TCR beta V type were, in most cases, productive about 87% or about 30% of the time in an earlier analysis. A later analysis revealed that TCR association rates differed between HLA loci, peaking at DRB1 and bottoming out at HLA-C.

The CDR3 has 16 residues. In germline, CDR1 is MNHEY, CDR2 SVGAGI. V gave up 0 bases and J gave up 6 bases; unmatched junction bases: 8. Concerning this clone: Its target is unknown.

The PCR made use of 60 Vbeta and 13 Jbeta primers. Using immunoSEQ multiplex PCR, the repertoire was profiled, and TCRdb retains in-frame clones only, with some absent. The sample holds around 190,000 clones, 80% to 90% seen once. The TCR sequence derives from a man aged 40-55 years in good health and CMV-seropositive. The J gene is TRBJ2-3, the V gene TRBV6-5; 8 bases match TRBD2. Material for sequencing was PBMCs. The CDR3 is CASSYSSGTRGDTQYF. In nucleotides, the CDR3 is TGTGCCAGCAGTTACTCGAGTGGGACTAGGGGGGATACGCAGTATTTT.